A selection of T cell receptor beta chains follows, all from one sample in a study of post-analysis software for immune sequencing data. From the PCR reads, TCRdb called clonotypes with MiXCR, one entry per CDR3 protein. Of about 430,000 distinct CDR3 sequences detected, more than 30% appear once; the ten largest clones hold less than 10%. Material for sequencing was blood. Receptors originate from a girl aged 2 to 10 with multiple sclerosis. Each CDR3 is given with its conserved first and last residue. Each record gives: V gene, J gene, clone size, D gene, CDR3 protein, CDR3 DNA. The D gene is left open where the match is weak. Expanded clones get a size class; other rows say once, few or many, or leave the size out.

>TRBV21-1|TRBJ2-7|-|-
CASSKGLAGFYEQYF
TGTGCCAGCAGCAAAGGGCTAGCGGGGTTCTACGAGCAGTACTTC
>TRBV28|TRBJ1-1|few|-
CASRSGPENTEAFF
TGTGCCAGCCGAAGTGGGCCAGAGAACACTGAAGCTTTCTTT
>TRBV6-5|TRBJ2-1|-|-
CASSRLSSLRSNEQFF
TGTGCCAGCAGTAGACTTTCCAGTTTGCGTAGCAATGAGCAGTTCTTC
>TRBV20-1|TRBJ1-6|few|-
CSARDLVGSYNSPLHF
TGCAGTGCTAGAGATCTCGTAGGCTCCTATAATTCACCCCTCCACTTT
>TRBV29-1|TRBJ2-1|few|TRBD1
CSVERDRKYNEQFF
TGCAGCGTTGAGAGGGACAGGAAGTACAATGAGCAGTTCTTC
>TRBV24-1|TRBJ2-1|-|TRBD1
CATSDPGQGRNEQFF
TGTGCCACCAGTGATCCGGGACAGGGAAGGAATGAGCAGTTCTTC
>TRBV7-6|TRBJ1-2|few|-
CASSLDLGLGGYTF
TGTGCCAGCAGCTTAGATCTGGGGCTGGGAGGCTACACCTTC
>TRBV29-1|TRBJ2-7|few|-
CSVGADYEQYF
TGCAGCGTTGGGGCCGACTACGAGCAGTACTTC
>TRBV20-1|TRBJ2-1|-|-
CSASRDPYNEQFF
TGCAGTGCTAGCAGGGACCCCTACAATGAGCAGTTCTTC
>TRBV20-1|TRBJ2-3|-|TRBD2
CSASTSGGRTDTQYF
TGCAGTGCTTCGACTAGCGGGGGGCGCACAGATACGCAGTATTTT
>TRBV7-2|TRBJ2-1|many|-
CASSLFSREQFF
TGTGCCAGCAGCTTATTCTCCCGTGAGCAGTTCTTC
>TRBV12-3/TRBV12-4|TRBJ2-1|few|TRBD2
CASRTLAGEAHEQFF
TGTGCCAGCAGAACACTAGCGGGAGAGGCCCATGAGCAGTTCTTC
>TRBV28|TRBJ2-7|-|TRBD1
CASTYRGSYNEQYF
TGTGCCAGCACTTACAGGGGTTCCTACAATGAGCAGTACTTC
>TRBV27|TRBJ2-7|-|-
CASSFWGTGVYEQYF
TGTGCCAGCAGTTTTTGGGGAACAGGCGTCTACGAGCAGTACTTC
>TRBV12-3/TRBV12-4|TRBJ2-1|once|TRBD1
CACGVDPGQGAYEQFF
TGTGCCTGCGGAGTGGATCCGGGACAGGGGGCTTATGAGCAGTTCTTC
>TRBV7-8|TRBJ1-1|-|-
CASSLQDMNTEAFF
TGTGCCAGCAGCTTACAAGACATGAACACTGAAGCTTTCTTT
>TRBV5-1|TRBJ2-7|few|-
CASSFLDGSYEQYF
TGCGCCAGCAGCTTCCTCGACGGCTCCTACGAGCAGTACTTC